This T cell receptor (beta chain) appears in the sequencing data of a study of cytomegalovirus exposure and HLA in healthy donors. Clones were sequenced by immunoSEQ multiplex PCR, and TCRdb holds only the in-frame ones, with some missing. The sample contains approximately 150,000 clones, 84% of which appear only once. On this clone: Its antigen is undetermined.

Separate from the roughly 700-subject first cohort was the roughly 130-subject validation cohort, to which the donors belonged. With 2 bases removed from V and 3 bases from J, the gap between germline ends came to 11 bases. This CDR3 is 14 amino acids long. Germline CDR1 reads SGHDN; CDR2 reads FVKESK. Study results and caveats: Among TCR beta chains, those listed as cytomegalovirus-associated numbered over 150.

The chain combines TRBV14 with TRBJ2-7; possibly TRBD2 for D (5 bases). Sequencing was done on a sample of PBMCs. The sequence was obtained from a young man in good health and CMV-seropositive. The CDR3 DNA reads TGTGCCAGCAGCCAACTCTCAGCGGTCTACGAGCAGTACTTC. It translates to CASSQLSAVYEQYF.